The following is a T cell receptor (beta chain) sequence with its context. Germline V gene data show CDR1 as SNHLY and CDR2 as FYNNEI. Trimming pared 5 bases from V and 0 bases from J, leaving 7 bases between. This CDR3 region has 13 residues. This sample is drawn from a study of glioma-infiltrating T cells after dendritic cell vaccination. Study summary: Glioblastoma patients came from Phase I and II dendritic cell vaccination trials. Patients received autologous tumor lysate-pulsed dendritic cell vaccination between about 2002 and 2013.

Time point indicated: after dendritic cell vaccination, including at tumor progression/relapse. Patients had residual fresh-frozen tumor tissue and more than two years of survival data. The PCR used 60 V beta and 13 J beta primers. Profiled with immunoSEQ multiplex PCR; TCRdb holds only in-frame clones, not every one. The sample has about 76,000 clones, 87% seen once. The sequencing used blood, collected after dendritic cell vaccination. The clonotype originates from a human donor with glioblastoma. The chain links TRBV2 to TRBJ1-1; D call uncertain. The CDR3 loop reads CASSTTLNTEAFF. CDR3 bases: TGTGCCAGCAGTACTACGTTGAACACTGAAGCTTTCTTT.